The rows below give T cell receptor beta chains drawn from one sample of a study of technical replicates of blood from several donors. Libraries were prepared by immunoSEQ multiplex PCR; TCRdb keeps only in-frame clonotypes and omits some of them. The sample lists some 77,000 clones, about 92% occurring once. The sample taken for sequencing was T cells isolated from PBMCs. The origin of the receptors is a human donor in good health. The CDR3 runs from the conserved cysteine through the conserved F or W. Fields, in order: V gene, CDR3 protein.

TRBV10-3 CAISESGEVGTEAFF
TRBV15 CATSRENQGLIVFQPQHF
TRBV7-9 CASSPDRGRGANVLTF
TRBV7-3 CASSRLTGQEGEQFF
TRBV30 CAWRTGGATNEKLFF
TRBV5-1 CASSLGSVGTTYEQYF
TRBV30 CAWSVLQGSLDGYTF
TRBV2 CASSPKETYEQYF
TRBV7-8 CASSTTRSVTDTQYF
TRBV30 CAWSGGLMIPETQYF
TRBV28 CASRLDGAGVLETQYF
TRBV29-1 CSVILAGGSIQYF
TRBV18 CASSPQGGGANVLTF